The text below deals with one T cell receptor (beta chain). The CDR3 consists of 16 residues. Germline CDR1 and CDR2: SGDLS and YYNGEE. With V trimmed by 4 bases and J by 2 bases, 6 bases remained unmatched. This sample stems from a study of blood T cell repertoires in COVID-19. The overall study: The origin of the acute and convalescent COVID-19 samples was the United States, Italy and Spain. Sources were T cells, B-cell-depleted T cells, or PBMCs; the material itself was cDNA or gDNA.

Authors' data handling: Reference gene primer amplification gave estimated nucleated cell counts. Profiling relied on immunoSEQ multiplex PCR, and the TCRdb table lists in-frame clones only, not all of them. V and J calls and clone size are copied from that table; D and trimming were computed from the DNA. The sample has about 140,000 clones; about 80% are singletons. The origin of this receptor is a woman older than 75 in a cohort sampled during active or convalescent COVID-19. The chain combines TRBV9 with TRBJ2-3, with TRBD2 identical over 11 bases. The sequencing input was peripheral blood. CDR3 nucleotides: TGTGCCAGCAGCACACTAGCGGGGGAGAACACAGATACGCAGTATTTT. This translates into CASSTLAGENTDTQYF.